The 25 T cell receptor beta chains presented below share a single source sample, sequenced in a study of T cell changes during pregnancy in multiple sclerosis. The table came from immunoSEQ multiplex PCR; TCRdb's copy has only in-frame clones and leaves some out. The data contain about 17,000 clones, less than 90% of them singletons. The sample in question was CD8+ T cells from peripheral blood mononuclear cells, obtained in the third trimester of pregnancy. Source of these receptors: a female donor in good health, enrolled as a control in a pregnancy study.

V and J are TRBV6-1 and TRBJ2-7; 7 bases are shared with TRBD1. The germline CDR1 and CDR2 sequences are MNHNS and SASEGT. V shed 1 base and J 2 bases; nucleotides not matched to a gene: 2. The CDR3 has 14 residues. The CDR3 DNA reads TGTGCCAGCAGTGAAGGCAGGGGGACCTACGAGCAGTACTTC. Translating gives CASSEGRGTYEQYF.

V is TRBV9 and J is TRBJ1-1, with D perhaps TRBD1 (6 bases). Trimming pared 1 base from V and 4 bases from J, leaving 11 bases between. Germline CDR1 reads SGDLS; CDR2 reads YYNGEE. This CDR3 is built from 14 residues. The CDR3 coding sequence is TGTGCCAGCAGCGTACAGGGGAAGGGCACTGAAGCTTTCTTT. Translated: CASSVQGKGTEAFF. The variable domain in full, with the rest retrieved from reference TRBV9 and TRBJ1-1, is DSGVTQTPKHLITATGQRVTLRCSPRSGDLSVYWYQQSLDQGLQFLIQYYNGEERAKGNILERFSAQQFPDLHSELNLSSLELGDSALYFCASSVQGKGTEAFFGQGTRLTVV.

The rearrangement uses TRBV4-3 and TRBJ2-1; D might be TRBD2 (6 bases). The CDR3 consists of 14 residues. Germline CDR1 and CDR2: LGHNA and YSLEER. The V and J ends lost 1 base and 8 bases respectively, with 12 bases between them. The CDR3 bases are TGCGCCAGCAGCCAAGGCGCGGGGCCGGATGAGCAGTTCTTC. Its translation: CASSQGAGPDEQFF.

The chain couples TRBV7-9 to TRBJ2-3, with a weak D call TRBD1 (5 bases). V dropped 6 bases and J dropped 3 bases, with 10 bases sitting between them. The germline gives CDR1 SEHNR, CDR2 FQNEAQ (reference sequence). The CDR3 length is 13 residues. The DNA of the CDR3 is TGTGCCAGCAGGGAGACAGAAACAGATACGCAGTATTTT. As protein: CASRETETDTQYF.

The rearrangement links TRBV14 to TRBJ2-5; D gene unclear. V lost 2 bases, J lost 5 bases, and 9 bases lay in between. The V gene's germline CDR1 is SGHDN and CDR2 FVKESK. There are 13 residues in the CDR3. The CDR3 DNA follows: TGTGCCAGCAGCCAACTCCTGAGGGAGACCCAGTACTTC. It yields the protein CASSQLLRETQYF.

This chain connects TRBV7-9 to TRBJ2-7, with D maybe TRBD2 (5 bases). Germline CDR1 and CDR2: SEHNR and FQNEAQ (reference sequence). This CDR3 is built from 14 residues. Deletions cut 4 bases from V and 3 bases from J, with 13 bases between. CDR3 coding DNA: TGTGCCAGCAGCTGGGCGGCCGGAGGCTACGAGCAGTACTTC. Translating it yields CASSWAAGGYEQYF.

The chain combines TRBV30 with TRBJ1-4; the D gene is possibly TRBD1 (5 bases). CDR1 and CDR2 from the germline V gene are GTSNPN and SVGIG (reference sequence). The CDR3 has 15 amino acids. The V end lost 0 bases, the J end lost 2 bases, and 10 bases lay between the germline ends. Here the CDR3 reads CAWSVPWGTNEKLFF. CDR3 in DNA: TGTGCCTGGAGTGTACCCTGGGGCACTAATGAAAAACTGTTTTTT.

The CDR3 DNA is TGTGCCAGCAGTCGATCTCCCGGGACTAGCGGGGTCGGCGAGCAGTACTTC. Amino acids: CASSRSPGTSGVGEQYF. V gene TRBV28 combines with J gene TRBJ2-7, with 13 bases lining up with TRBD2. The CDR3 length is 17 residues. The germline CDR1 and CDR2 sequences are MDHEN and SYDVKM. Losses at the gene ends were 5 bases for V and 6 bases for J; bases not matched to a gene: 13.

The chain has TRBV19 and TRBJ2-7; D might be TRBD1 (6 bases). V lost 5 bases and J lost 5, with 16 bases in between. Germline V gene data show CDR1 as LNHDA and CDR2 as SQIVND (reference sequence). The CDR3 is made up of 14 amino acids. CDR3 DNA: TGTGCCAGTAGTGCCACAGGGCTAGGCAACGAGCAGTACTTC. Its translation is CASSATGLGNEQYF.

The CDR3 loop is CASSLRGADQPQHF. The CDR3 bases are TGTGCCAGCAGCTTAAGGGGCGCGGATCAGCCCCAGCATTTT. This chain connects TRBV7-6 to TRBJ1-5; tentative D call: TRBD1 (5 bases). V was trimmed by 2 bases and J by 5 bases, leaving 10 bases between them. The CDR3 extends over 14 amino acids. In germline, CDR1 is SGHVS, CDR2 FNYEAQ.

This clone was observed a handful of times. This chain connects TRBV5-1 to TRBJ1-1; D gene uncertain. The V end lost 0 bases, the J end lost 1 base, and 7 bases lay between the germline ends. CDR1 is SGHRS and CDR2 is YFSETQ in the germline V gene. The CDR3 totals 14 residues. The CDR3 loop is CASSLVQTNTEAFF. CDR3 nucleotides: TGCGCCAGCAGCTTGGTACAGACGAACACTGAAGCTTTCTTT.

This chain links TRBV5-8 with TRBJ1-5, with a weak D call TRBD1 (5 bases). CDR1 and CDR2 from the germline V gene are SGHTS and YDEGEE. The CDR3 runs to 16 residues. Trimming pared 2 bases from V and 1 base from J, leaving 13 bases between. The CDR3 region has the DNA TGTGCCAGCAGCTTAGGAAGTGGGGCGAGCAATCAGCCCCAGCATTTT. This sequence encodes CASSLGSGASNQPQHF.

The CDR3 DNA reads TGTGCCAGCAGTTTGCCTACAGAAAGCAATCAGCCCCAGCATTTT. It specifies CASSLPTESNQPQHF. The gene calls are TRBV2 and TRBJ1-5; unclear D gene. Trimming removed 5 bases from V and 1 base from J, with 12 bases in between. Germline values: CDR1 SNHLY, CDR2 FYNNEI. The CDR3 consists of 15 residues.

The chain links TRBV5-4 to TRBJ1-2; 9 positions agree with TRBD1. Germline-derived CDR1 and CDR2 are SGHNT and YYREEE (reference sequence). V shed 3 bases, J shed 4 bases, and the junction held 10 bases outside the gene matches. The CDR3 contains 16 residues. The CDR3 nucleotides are TGTGCCAGCAGCTCCAGACCGGGACAGGGTACCTATGGCTACACCTTC. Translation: CASSSRPGQGTYGYTF.

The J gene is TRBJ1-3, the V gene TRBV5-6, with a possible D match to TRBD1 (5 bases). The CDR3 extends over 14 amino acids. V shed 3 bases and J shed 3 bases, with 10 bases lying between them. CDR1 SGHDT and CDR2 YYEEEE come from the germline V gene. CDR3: CASSWGGNGNTIYF. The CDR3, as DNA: TGTGCCAGCAGCTGGGGGGGGAATGGAAACACCATATATTTT.

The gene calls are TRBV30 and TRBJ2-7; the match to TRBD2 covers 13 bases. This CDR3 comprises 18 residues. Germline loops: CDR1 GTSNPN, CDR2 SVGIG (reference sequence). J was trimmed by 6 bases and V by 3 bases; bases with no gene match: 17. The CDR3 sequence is CAWRARLAGGGRSSEQYF. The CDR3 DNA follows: TGTGCCTGGAGGGCCAGACTAGCGGGGGGAGGCCGATCCAGCGAGCAGTACTTC.

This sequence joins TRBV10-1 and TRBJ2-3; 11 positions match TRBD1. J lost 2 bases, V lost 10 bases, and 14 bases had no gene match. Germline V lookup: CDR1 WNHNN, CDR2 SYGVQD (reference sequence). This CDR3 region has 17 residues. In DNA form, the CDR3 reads TGCGCCACCTCTGGGGGACAGGGGGAGTCCTACACAGATACGCAGTATTTT. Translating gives CATSGGQGESYTDTQYF.

The CDR3 is CASSLDLAGRNEQFF. The DNA for the CDR3 is TGTGCCAGCAGCTTGGATCTAGCGGGACGGAATGAGCAGTTCTTC. The V gene is TRBV5-8, the J gene TRBJ2-1, with TRBD2 matching 9 bases. Germline values: CDR1 SGHTS, CDR2 YDEGEE. After removal of 0 bases from V and 7 bases from J, the junction contained 5 bases not matched to a gene. This CDR3 has 15 residues.

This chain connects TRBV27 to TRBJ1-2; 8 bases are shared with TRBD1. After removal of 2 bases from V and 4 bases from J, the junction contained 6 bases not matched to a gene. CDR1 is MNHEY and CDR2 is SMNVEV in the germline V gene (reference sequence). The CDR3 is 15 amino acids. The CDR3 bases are TGTGCCAGCAGTTTAGGGCAGGGGGCTCGCTATGGCTACACCTTC. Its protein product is CASSLGQGARYGYTF.

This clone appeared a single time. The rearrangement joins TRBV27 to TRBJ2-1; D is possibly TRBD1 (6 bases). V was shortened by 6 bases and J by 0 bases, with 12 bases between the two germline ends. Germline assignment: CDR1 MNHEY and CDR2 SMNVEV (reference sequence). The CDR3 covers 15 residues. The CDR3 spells CASRQRGSSYNEQFF. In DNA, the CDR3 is TGTGCCAGCAGACAGAGGGGGTCCTCCTACAATGAGCAGTTCTTC.

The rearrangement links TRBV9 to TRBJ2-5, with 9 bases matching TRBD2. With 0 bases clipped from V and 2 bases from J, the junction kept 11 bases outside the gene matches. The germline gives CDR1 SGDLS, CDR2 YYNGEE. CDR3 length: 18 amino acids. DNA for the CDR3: TGTGCCAGCAGCGTAGCCGACCACGGGACTAGCAGGCAAGAGACCCAGTACTTC. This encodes CASSVADHGTSRQETQYF.

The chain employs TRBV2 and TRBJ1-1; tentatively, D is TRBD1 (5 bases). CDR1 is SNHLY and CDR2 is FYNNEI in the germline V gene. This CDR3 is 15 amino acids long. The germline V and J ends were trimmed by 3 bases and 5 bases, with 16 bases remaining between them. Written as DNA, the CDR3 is TGTGCCAGCAGTGATCCCGCGGGAAGGGGAACTGAAGCTTTCTTT. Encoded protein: CASSDPAGRGTEAFF.

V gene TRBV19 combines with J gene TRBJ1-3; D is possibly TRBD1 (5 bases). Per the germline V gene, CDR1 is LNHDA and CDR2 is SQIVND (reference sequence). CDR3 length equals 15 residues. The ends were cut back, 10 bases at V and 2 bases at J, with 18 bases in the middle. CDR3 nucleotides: TGTGCCACTAGGCAAAACCAGGGCGCTGGAAACACCATATATTTT. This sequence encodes CATRQNQGAGNTIYF.

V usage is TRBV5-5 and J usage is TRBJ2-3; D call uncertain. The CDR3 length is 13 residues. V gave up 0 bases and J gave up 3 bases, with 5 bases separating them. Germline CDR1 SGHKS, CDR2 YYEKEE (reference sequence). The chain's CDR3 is CASSLEETDTQYF. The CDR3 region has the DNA TGTGCCAGCAGCTTGGAGGAGACAGATACGCAGTATTTT.

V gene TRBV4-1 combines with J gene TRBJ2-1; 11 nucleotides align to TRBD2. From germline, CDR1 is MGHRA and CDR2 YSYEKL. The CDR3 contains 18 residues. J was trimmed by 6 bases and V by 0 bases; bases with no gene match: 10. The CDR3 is CASSQDRLAGGIANEQFF. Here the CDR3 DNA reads TGCGCCAGCAGCCAAGATCGTCTAGCGGGGGGTATAGCCAATGAGCAGTTCTTC.